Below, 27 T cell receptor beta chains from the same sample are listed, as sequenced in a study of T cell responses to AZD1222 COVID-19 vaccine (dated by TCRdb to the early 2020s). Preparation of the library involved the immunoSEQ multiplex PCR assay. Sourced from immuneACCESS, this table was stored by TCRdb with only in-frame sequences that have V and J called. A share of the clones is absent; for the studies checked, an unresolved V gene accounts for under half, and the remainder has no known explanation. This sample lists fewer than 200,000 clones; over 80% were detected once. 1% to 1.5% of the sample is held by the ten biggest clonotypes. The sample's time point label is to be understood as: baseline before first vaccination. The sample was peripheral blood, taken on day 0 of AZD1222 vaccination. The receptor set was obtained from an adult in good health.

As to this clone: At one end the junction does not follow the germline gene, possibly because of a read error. For the CDR3, the DNA is TGTGCCAGCGGAATGGACAGAGAGAACCTTTTT. Its translation is CASGMDRENLF. This chain connects TRBV6-5 to TRBJ1-1, with D possibly matching TRBD1 (6 bases). The germline CDR1 and CDR2 sequences are MNHEY and SVGAGI. The CDR3 length is 11 residues.

CDR3 nucleotide sequence: TGCGCCAGCAGCCAAGGACTTGCAGCCTCCTACGAGCAGTACTTC. Its translation is CASSQGLAASYEQYF. The chain employs TRBV4-1 and TRBJ2-7; D gene ambiguous. The CDR3 length is 15 residues. Trimming removed 1 base at V and 0 bases at J, with 10 bases between. Germline loops: CDR1 MGHRA, CDR2 YSYEKL.

CDR3 nucleotide sequence: TGTGCCAGCAGCCTAGGTCCCGGGACAGGTAGCTCCTACAATGAGCAGTTCTTC. It encodes CASSLGPGTGSSYNEQFF. The chain is built from TRBV9 and TRBJ2-1; 8 bases match TRBD1. The germline V gene encodes CDR1 SGDLS and CDR2 YYNGEE. V gave up 4 bases and J gave up 0 bases; unmatched junction bases: 12. The CDR3 has 18 amino acids. The full variable domain, in which reference TRBV9 and TRBJ2-1 provide the parts outside the CDR3, is DSGVTQTPKHLITATGQRVTLRCSPRSGDLSVYWYQQSLDQGLQFLIQYYNGEERAKGNILERFSAQQFPDLHSELNLSSLELGDSALYFCASSLGPGTGSSYNEQFFGPGTRLTVL.

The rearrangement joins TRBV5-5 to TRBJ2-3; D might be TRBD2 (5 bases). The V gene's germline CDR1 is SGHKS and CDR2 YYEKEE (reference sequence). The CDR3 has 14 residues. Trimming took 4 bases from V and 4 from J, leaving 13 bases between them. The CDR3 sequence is CASSPGLGADTQYF. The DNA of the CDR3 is TGTGCCAGCAGCCCCGGACTCGGTGCAGATACGCAGTATTTT.

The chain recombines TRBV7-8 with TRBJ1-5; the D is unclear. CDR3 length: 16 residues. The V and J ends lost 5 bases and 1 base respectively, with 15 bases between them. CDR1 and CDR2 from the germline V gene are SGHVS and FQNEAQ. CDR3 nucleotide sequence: TGTGCCAGCAGCCAAAGGAGGGAGAGGAGCAATCAGCCCCAGCATTTT. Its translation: CASSQRRERSNQPQHF.

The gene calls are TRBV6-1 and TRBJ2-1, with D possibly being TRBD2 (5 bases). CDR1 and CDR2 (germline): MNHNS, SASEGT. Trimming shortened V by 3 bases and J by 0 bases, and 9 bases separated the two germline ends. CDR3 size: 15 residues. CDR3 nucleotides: TGTGCCAGCAGTGAGGTGGGGAGCTCCTACAATGAGCAGTTCTTC. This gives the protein CASSEVGSSYNEQFF.

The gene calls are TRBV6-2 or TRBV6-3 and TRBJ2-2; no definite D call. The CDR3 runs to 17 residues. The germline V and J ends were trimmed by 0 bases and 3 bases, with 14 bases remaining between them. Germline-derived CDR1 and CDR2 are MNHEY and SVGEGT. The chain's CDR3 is CASSYSPRDFYTGELFF. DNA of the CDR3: TGTGCCAGCAGTTACTCCCCTAGAGACTTCTACACCGGGGAGCTGTTTTTT.

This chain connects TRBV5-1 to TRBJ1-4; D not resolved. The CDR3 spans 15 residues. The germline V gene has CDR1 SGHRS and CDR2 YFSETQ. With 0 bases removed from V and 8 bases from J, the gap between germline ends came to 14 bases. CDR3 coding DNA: TGCGCCAGCAGCTTGGTCGGATCCCGGGAAGAAAAACTGTTTTTT. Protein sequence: CASSLVGSREEKLFF. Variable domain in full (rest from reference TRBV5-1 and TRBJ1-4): KAGVTQTPRYLIKTRGQQVTLSCSPISGHRSVSWYQQTPGQGLQFLFEYFSETQRNKGNFPGRFSGRQFSNSRSEMNVSTLELGDSALYLCASSLVGSREEKLFFGSGTQLSVL.

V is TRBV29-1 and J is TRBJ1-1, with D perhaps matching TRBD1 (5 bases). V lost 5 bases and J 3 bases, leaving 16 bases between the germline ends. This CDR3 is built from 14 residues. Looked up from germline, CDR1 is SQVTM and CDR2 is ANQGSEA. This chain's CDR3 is CSVSSRGRHTEAFF. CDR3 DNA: TGCAGCGTTTCTAGTCGGGGGAGGCACACTGAAGCTTTCTTT. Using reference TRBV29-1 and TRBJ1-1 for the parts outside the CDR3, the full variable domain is SAVISQKPSRDICQRGTSLTIQCQVDSQVTMMFWYRQQPGQSLTLIATANQGSEATYESGFVIDKFPISRPNLTFSTLTVSNMSPEDSSIYLCSVSSRGRHTEAFFGQGTRLTVV.

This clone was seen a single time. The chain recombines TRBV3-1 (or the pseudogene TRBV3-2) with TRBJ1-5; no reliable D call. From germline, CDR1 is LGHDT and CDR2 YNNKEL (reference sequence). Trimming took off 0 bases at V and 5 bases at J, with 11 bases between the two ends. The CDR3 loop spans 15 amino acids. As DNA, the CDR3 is TGTGCCAGCAGCCAAGATCGCAGAGAAGATCAGCCCCAGCATTTT. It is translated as CASSQDRREDQPQHF.

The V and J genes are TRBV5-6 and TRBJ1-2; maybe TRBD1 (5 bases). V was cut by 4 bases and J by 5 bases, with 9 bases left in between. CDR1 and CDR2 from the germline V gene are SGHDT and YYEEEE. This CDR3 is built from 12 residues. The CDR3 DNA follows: TGTGCCAGCAGCCTCCCAGGGTATGGCTACACCTTC. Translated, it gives CASSLPGYGYTF.

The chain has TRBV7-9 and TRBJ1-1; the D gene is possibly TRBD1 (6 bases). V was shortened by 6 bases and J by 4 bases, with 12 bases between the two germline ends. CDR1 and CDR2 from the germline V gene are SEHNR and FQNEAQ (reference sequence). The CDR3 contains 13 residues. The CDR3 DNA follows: TGTGCCAGCAGGCCACCCAGGGGCACTGAAGCTTTCTTT. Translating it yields CASRPPRGTEAFF.

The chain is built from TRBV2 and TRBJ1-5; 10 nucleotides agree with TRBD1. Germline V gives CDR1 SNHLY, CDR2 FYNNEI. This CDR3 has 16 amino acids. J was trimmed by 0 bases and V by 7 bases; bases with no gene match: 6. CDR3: CASKGQGSYSNQPQHF. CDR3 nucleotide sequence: TGTGCCAGCAAGGGACAGGGGTCATATAGCAATCAGCCCCAGCATTTT.

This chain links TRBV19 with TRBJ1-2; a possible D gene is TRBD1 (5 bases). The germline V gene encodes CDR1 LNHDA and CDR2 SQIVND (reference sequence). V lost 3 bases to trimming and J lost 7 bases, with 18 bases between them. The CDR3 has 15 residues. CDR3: CASSMPGITVGGYTF. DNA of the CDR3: TGTGCCAGTAGTATGCCAGGGATTACGGTCGGTGGCTACACCTTC.

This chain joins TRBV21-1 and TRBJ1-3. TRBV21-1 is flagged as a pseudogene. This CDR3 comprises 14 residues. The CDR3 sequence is CASLHPLDGNTIYF. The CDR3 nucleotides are TGTGCCAGCCTCCATCCTTTGGATGGAAACACCATATATTTT.

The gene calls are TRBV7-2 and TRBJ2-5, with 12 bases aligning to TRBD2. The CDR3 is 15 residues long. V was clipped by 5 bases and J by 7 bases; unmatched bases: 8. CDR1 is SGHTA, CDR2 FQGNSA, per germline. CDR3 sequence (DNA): TGTGCCAGCAGCCCTACTAGCGGGGGGTTTGGGACCCAGTACTTC. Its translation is CASSPTSGGFGTQYF.

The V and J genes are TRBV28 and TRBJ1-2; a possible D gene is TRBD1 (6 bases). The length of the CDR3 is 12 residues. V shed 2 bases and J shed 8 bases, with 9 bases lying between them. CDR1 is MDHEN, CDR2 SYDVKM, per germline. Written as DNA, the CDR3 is TGTGCCAGCAGTTTACCAGGGGAGGGCTACACCTTC. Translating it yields CASSLPGEGYTF.

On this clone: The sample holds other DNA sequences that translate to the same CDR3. The CDR3, as DNA: TGTGCCAGCTCTCCTAGACAGGGAGACTATGGCTACACCTTC. It translates to CASSPRQGDYGYTF. The gene calls are TRBV18 and TRBJ1-2; 7 bases line up with TRBD1. The CDR3 has 14 amino acids. Looked up from germline, CDR1 is KGHSH and CDR2 is LQKENI. With 6 bases clipped from V and 3 bases from J, the junction kept 7 bases outside the gene matches.

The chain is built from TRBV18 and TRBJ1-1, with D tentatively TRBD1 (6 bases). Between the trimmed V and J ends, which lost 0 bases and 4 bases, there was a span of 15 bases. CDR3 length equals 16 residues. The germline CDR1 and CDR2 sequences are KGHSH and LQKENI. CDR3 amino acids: CASSPPLRGGGTEAFF. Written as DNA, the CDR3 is TGTGCCAGCTCACCACCGCTCAGGGGTGGTGGCACTGAAGCTTTCTTT.

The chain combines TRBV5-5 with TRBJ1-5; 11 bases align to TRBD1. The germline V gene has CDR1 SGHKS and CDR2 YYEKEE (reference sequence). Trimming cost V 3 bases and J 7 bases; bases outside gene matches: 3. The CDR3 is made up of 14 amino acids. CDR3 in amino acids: CASSSGQGVQPQHF. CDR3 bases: TGTGCCAGCAGCTCGGGACAGGGGGTGCAGCCCCAGCATTTT.

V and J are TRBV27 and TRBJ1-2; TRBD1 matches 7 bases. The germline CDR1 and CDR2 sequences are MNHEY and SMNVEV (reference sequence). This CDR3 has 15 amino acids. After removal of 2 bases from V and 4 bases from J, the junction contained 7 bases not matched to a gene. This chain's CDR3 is CASSLQGGTGYGYTF. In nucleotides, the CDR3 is TGTGCCAGCAGTTTACAGGGGGGAACGGGCTATGGCTACACCTTC.

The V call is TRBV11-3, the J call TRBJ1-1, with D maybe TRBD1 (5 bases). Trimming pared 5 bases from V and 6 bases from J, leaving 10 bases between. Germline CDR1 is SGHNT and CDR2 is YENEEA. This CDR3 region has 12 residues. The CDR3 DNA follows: TGTGCCAGCAGCGTGGGGGGGGCTGAAGCTTTCTTT. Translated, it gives CASSVGGAEAFF.

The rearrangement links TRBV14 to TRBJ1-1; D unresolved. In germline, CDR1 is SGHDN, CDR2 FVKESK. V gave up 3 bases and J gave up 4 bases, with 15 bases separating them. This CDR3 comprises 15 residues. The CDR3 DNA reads TGTGCCAGCAGCCATCCGGGAAGGACGTCCACTGAAGCTTTCTTT. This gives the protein CASSHPGRTSTEAFF.

The CDR3 nucleotides are TGTGCCAGCAGCGTAGAGCTCGGAAACACCATATATTTT. Translated, it gives CASSVELGNTIYF. The V gene is TRBV7-8, the J gene TRBJ1-3; D is ambiguous. Germline assignment: CDR1 SGHVS and CDR2 FQNEAQ. Deletions cut 5 bases from V and 4 bases from J, with 9 bases between. CDR3 length: 13 amino acids.

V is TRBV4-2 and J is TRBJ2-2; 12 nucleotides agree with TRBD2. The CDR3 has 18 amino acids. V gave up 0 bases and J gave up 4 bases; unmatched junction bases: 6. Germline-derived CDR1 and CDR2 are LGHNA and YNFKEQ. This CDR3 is CASSQDRLAGGITGELFF. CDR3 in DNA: TGTGCCAGCAGCCAAGATCGGCTAGCGGGGGGGATCACCGGGGAGCTGTTTTTT.

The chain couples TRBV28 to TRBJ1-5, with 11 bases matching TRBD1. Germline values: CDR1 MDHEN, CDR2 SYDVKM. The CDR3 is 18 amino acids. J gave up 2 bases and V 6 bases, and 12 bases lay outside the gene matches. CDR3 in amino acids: CASRKSDRGLGGNQPQHF. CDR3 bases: TGTGCCAGCAGAAAATCGGACAGGGGGCTTGGTGGCAATCAGCCCCAGCATTTT. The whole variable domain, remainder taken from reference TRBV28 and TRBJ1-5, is DVKVTQSSRYLVKRTGEKVFLECVQDMDHENMFWYRQDPGLGLRLIYFSYDVKMKEKGDIPEGYSVSREKKERFSLILESASTNQTSMYLCASRKSDRGLGGNQPQHFGDGTRLSIL.

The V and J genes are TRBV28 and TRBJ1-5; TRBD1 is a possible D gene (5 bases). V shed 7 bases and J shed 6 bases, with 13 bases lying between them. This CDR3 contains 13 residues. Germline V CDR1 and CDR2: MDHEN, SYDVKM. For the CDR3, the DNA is TGTGCCAGCATAATGGGGGTAGGTCAGCCCCAGCATTTT. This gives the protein CASIMGVGQPQHF.